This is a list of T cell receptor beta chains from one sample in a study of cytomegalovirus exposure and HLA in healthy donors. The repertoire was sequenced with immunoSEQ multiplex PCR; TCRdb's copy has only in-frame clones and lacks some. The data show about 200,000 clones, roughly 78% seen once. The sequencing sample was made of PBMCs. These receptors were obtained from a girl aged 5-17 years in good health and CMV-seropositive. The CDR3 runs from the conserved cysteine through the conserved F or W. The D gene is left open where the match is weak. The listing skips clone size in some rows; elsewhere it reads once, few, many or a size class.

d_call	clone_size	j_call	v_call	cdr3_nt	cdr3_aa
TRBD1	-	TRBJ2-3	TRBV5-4	TGTGCCAGCAGCCCCGGGACAGACTACACAGATACGCAGTATTTT	CASSPGTDYTDTQYF
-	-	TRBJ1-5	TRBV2	TGTGCCAGCAGTGAGGGGGGTTTAAGTCAGCCCCAGCATTTT	CASSEGGLSQPQHF
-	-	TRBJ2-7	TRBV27	TGTGCCAGCAGTTTATACTCTCTGGGGGTTGGGCTAGCGAACTCCTACGAGCAGTACTTC	CASSLYSLGVGLANSYEQYF
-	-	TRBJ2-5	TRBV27	TGTGCCAGCAGTCTGGGCGCGGGAGAGACCCAGTACTTC	CASSLGAGETQYF
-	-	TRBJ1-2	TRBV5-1	TGCGCCAGCAGCTTAGGGGGGGCAACCCACACCTTC	CASSLGGATHTF
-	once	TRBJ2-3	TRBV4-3	TGCGCCAGCAGCCAAGATCCAGGGACAGATACGCAGTATTTT	CASSQDPGTDTQYF
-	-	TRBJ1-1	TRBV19	TGTGCCAGTACGACTAATATGAACACTGAAGCTTTCTTT	CASTTNMNTEAFF
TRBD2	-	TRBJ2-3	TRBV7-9	TGTGCCAGCAGCTTAGGAGCGGGGGTTAAAACAGATACGCAGTATTTT	CASSLGAGVKTDTQYF
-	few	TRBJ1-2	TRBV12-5	TGTGCTAGTGGTTTGGGGGGACTGAACTATGGCTACACCTTC	CASGLGGLNYGYTF
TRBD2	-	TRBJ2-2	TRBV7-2	TGTGCCAGCAGCACTAGCGGGGGGTACACCGGGGAGCTGTTTTTT	CASSTSGGYTGELFF
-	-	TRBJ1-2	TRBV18	TGTGCCAGCTCACCCATCGGGGAAGGATATGGCTACACCTTC	CASSPIGEGYGYTF
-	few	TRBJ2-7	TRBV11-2	TGTGCCAGCAGCCTAATGTACGAGCAGTACTTC	CASSLMYEQYF
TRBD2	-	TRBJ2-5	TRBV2	TGTGCCAGCAGTGGGGCTAGCGGGGGGTTTGTTGGGACCCAGTACTTC	CASSGASGGFVGTQYF
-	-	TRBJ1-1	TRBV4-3	TGCGCCAGCAGCCAAGTCTCGAGAACTGAAGCTTTCTTT	CASSQVSRTEAFF
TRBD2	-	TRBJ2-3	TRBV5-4	TGTGCCAGCAGCTTGGAGGCTAGCGGGGGGTTGGCAGATACGCAGTATTTT	CASSLEASGGLADTQYF
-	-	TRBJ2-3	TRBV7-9	TGTGCCAGCAGCCGCCGGGTCTCAGATACGCAGTATTTT	CASSRRVSDTQYF
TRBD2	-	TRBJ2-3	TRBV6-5	TGTGCCAGCAGTTCACAAGCGGGGGGGGTAGATACGCAGTATTTT	CASSSQAGGVDTQYF
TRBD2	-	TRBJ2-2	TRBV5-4	TGTGCCAGCAGCTTGGATAGCGGGGGGGTTCTCGGCGGGGAGCTGTTTTTT	CASSLDSGGVLGGELFF
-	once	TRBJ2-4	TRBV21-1	TGTGCCAGCATCAGTTACGGCGGGGAAGCCAAAAACATTCAGTACTTC	CASISYGGEAKNIQYF
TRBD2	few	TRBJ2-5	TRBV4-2	TGTGCCAGCAGCACCGGAGAAGCGGGGTACCAAGAGACCCAGTACTTC	CASSTGEAGYQETQYF
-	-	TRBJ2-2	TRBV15	TGTGCCACCAGCAGTCGGTACACCGGGGAGCTGTTTTTT	CATSSRYTGELFF
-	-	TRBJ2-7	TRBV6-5	TGTGCCAGCAGTTACCGTCAGGGTCTCGGCTACGAGCAGTACTTC	CASSYRQGLGYEQYF
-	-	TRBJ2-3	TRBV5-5	TGTGCCAGCAGCTTGGGGGCGCAGGGGAGCACAGATACGCAGTATTTT	CASSLGAQGSTDTQYF
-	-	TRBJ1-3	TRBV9	TGTGCCAGCAGCGTCAGCCAGGGTGGCGGAAACACCATATATTTT	CASSVSQGGGNTIYF
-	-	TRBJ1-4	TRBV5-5	TGTGCCAGCAGCCCTGGGGCTGCGGGGTCCCTGGATGAAAAACTGTTTTTT	CASSPGAAGSLDEKLFF
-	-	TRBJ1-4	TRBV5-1	TGCGCCAGCAGCTCCTACAGCTCAACTAATGAAAAACTGTTTTTT	CASSSYSSTNEKLFF
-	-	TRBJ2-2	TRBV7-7	TGTGCCAGCAGCTTAGGTGGCGGGGGCCCGAACACCGGGGAGCTGTTTTTT	CASSLGGGGPNTGELFF
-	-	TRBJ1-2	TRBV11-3	TGTGCCAGCAGTACCGGGACACTGGGGGGCTACACCTTC	CASSTGTLGGYTF